This T cell receptor beta chain was retrieved from a study of blood T cell repertoires in COVID-19. Across the study: Samples taken during acute and convalescent COVID-19 were collected in the United States, Italy and Spain. From T cells, B-cell-depleted T cells, or PBMCs came the material, which was cDNA or gDNA.

This CDR3 is 15 amino acids long. Trimming removed 1 base from V and 8 bases from J; junction bases left unmatched: 6. CDR1 and CDR2 from the germline V gene are SGHTA and FQGNSA. In the authors' methods: For nucleated cells, counts were estimated from reference gene primer amplification. TCRdb keeps only in-frame clones here, not all; method: immunoSEQ multiplex PCR. Clone size and V and J calls were adopted from that table, with D and trimming inferred from the DNA. The repertoire has around 120,000 clones, about 85% of them found once; the top ten carry roughly 11%. The chain couples TRBV7-2 to TRBJ2-1; 9 bases map to TRBD2. The specimen sequenced was peripheral blood. This receptor was identified in a man older than 75 with acute or convalescent COVID-19. This chain's CDR3 is CASSLDSGGIDEQFF. The CDR3 DNA reads TGTGCCAGCAGCTTAGACAGCGGGGGGATCGATGAGCAGTTCTTC. Looking up the rest from reference TRBV7-2 and TRBJ2-1 gives the full variable domain: GAGVSQSPSNKVTEKGKDVELRCDPISGHTALYWYRQSLGQGLEFLIYFQGNSAPDKSGLPSDRFSAERTGGSVSTLTIQRTQQEDSAVYLCASSLDSGGIDEQFFGPGTRLTVL.